This passage covers 21 T cell receptor beta chains from one sample sequenced in a study of cytotoxic CD8 clonotypes in ibrutinib-treated CLL. Produced via immunoSEQ multiplex PCR; TCRdb's table is partial and in-frame only. The data contain 150,000 or so clones, roughly 90% of them singletons. Sample: PBMCs, taken at disease progression, from a patient treated with ibrutinib. The receptors here all came from a human donor with chronic lymphocytic leukemia.

The chain joins TRBV7-3 to TRBJ2-1; D uncertain. CDR1 is SGHTA, CDR2 FQGTGA, per germline. CDR3 length: 12 amino acids. V lost 4 bases and J lost 8, with 9 bases in between. In DNA form, the CDR3 reads TGTGCCAGCAGCTCCATGAGCTATGAGCAGTTCTTC. Translated: CASSSMSYEQFF.

In regard to this clone: This same CDR3 is encoded by further DNA sequences in the sample. V and J are TRBV29-1 and TRBJ1-1, with 10 bases identical to TRBD1. The CDR3 length is 14 residues. The ends lost 3 bases at V and 1 base at J; junction bases unmatched: 2. Germline V gene lookup returns CDR1 SQVTM and CDR2 ANQGSEA. CDR3 bases: TGCAGCGTTGAGAGGACAGGGGGGAACACTGAAGCTTTCTTT. It yields the protein CSVERTGGNTEAFF.

This chain joins TRBV29-1 and TRBJ1-1, with D uncertain. The ends were cut back, 7 bases at V and 2 bases at J, with 11 bases in the middle. The CDR3 is 12 residues long. Per the germline V gene, CDR1 is SQVTM and CDR2 is ANQGSEA. The CDR3 sequence is CSAVDINTEAFF. CDR3 coding DNA: TGCAGCGCGGTCGATATTAACACTGAAGCTTTCTTT.

The chain recombines TRBV11-1 with TRBJ1-1; TRBD1 matches at 7 bases. V dropped 4 bases and J dropped 1; count of bases not matched to a gene: 3. CDR3 size: 14 residues. Germline V CDR1 and CDR2: SGHAT, FQDESV (reference sequence). CDR3 protein: CASSYRGPNTEAFF. The CDR3 bases are TGTGCCAGCAGCTACAGGGGCCCGAACACTGAAGCTTTCTTT.

The chain employs TRBV18 and TRBJ2-2; no definite D call. V shed 1 base and J shed 0 bases, with 9 bases lying between them. The CDR3 has 16 residues. Germline V gives CDR1 KGHSH, CDR2 LQKENI. The CDR3 DNA sequence: TGTGCCAGCTCACCACTGGGCCGGACGAACACCGGGGAGCTGTTTTTT. It is translated as CASSPLGRTNTGELFF. Variable domain in full (rest from reference TRBV18 and TRBJ2-2): NAGVMQNPRHLVRRRGQEARLRCSPMKGHSHVYWYRQLPEEGLKFMVYLQKENIIDESGMPKERFSAEFPKEGPSILRIQQVVRGDSAAYFCASSPLGRTNTGELFFGEGSRLTVL.

The CDR3 loop is CASSPGLYSGNTIYF. The CDR3 bases are TGTGCCAGCTCACCTGGCCTATACTCTGGAAACACCATATATTTT. V usage is TRBV18 and J usage is TRBJ1-3; the D is unclear. The germline CDR1 and CDR2 sequences are KGHSH and LQKENI. V dropped 3 bases and J dropped 0 bases, with 9 bases sitting between them. The CDR3 is 15 residues long. The complete variable domain, with remaining parts taken from reference TRBV18 and TRBJ1-3, reads NAGVMQNPRHLVRRRGQEARLRCSPMKGHSHVYWYRQLPEEGLKFMVYLQKENIIDESGMPKERFSAEFPKEGPSILRIQQVVRGDSAAYFCASSPGLYSGNTIYFGEGSWLTVV.

The chain recombines TRBV10-3 with TRBJ2-3; the D gene could be TRBD1 or TRBD2 (5 bases each). CDR1 and CDR2 (germline): ENHRY, SYGVKD. The CDR3 spans 13 residues. Trimming took off 10 bases at V and 9 bases at J, with 20 bases between the two ends. The CDR3 coding sequence is TGTGCCACGTACCCGACAGAGGGAAGGACGCAGTATTTT. It is translated as CATYPTEGRTQYF.

The chain joins TRBV18 to TRBJ2-1; D is unresolved. Trimming stripped 4 bases from V and 9 bases from J, with 10 bases between. The germline CDR1 and CDR2 sequences are KGHSH and LQKENI. The CDR3 totals 12 residues. This CDR3 reads CASSQASAEQFF. The DNA for the CDR3 is TGTGCCAGCTCACAAGCGTCTGCTGAGCAGTTCTTC.

The genes are TRBV6-1 and TRBJ1-1, with D unresolved. CDR1 is MNHNS and CDR2 is SASEGT in the germline V gene. CDR3 length: 10 amino acids. V was clipped by 6 bases and J by 1 base, with 0 bases between them. CDR3 coding DNA: TGTGCCAGCAGGAACACTGAAGCTTTCTTT. Residues: CASRNTEAFF.

The rearrangement uses TRBV5-1 and TRBJ2-1; 8 positions agree with TRBD2. Trimming at V came to 0 bases and at J to 0 bases, leaving 5 bases not matched to a gene. Germline V gives CDR1 SGHRS, CDR2 YFSETQ. This CDR3 spans 17 amino acids. The CDR3, as DNA: TGCGCCAGCAGCTTGGTGTCCAGCGGGGGCTCCTACAATGAGCAGTTCTTC. This gives the protein CASSLVSSGGSYNEQFF. Using reference TRBV5-1 and TRBJ2-1 for the parts outside the CDR3, the full variable domain is KAGVTQTPRYLIKTRGQQVTLSCSPISGHRSVSWYQQTPGQGLQFLFEYFSETQRNKGNFPGRFSGRQFSNSRSEMNVSTLELGDSALYLCASSLVSSGGSYNEQFFGPGTRLTVL.

This chain connects TRBV5-1 to TRBJ2-3, with D perhaps assigned TRBD1 or TRBD2 (7 bases each). Germline CDR1 is SGHRS and CDR2 is YFSETQ. Trimming stripped 1 base from V and 4 bases from J, with 25 bases between. The CDR3 covers 19 residues. Written as DNA, the CDR3 is TGCGCCAGCAGCTTGAAGTCGGGGGGAGGGGGCCCCCCCGCAGATACGCAGTATTTT. Protein sequence: CASSLKSGGGGPPADTQYF.

To note about this clone: Different DNA sequences within this sample yield the same CDR3. The chain recombines TRBV30 with TRBJ1-1; no clear D. Germline V CDR1 and CDR2: GTSNPN, SVGIG (reference sequence). Between the trimmed V and J ends, which lost 2 bases and 1 base, there was a span of 5 bases. There are 12 residues in the CDR3. This CDR3 reads CAWSPRNTEAFF. The CDR3 DNA is TGTGCCTGGAGTCCCAGGAACACTGAAGCTTTCTTT.

J is TRBJ2-1 and V is TRBV7-3; 9 bases map to TRBD2. The V and J ends lost 4 bases and 10 bases, in that order; junction bases with no gene match: 14. Germline CDR1 reads SGHTA; CDR2 reads FQGTGA. The CDR3 is 16 residues long. The CDR3 here is CASSSSGLARTEEQFF. The CDR3 DNA sequence: TGTGCCAGCAGCTCTTCGGGACTAGCTAGGACTGAGGAGCAGTTCTTC.

This clone was observed many times. This chain joins TRBV7-3 and TRBJ2-7, with 8 bases fitting TRBD2. CDR1 and CDR2 from the germline V gene are SGHTA and FQGTGA. Unmatched junction bases numbered 8, after V lost 5 bases and J lost 5 bases. The CDR3 is made up of 14 amino acids. The CDR3, as DNA: TGTGCCAGCAGCCTGTCAAGCGGGAGAAACGAGCAGTACTTC. It is translated as CASSLSSGRNEQYF.

The chain uses TRBV28 and TRBJ1-1, with 10 bases aligning to TRBD1. V lost 5 bases, J lost 4 bases, and 16 bases stayed unmatched. This CDR3 spans 18 amino acids. Germline loops: CDR1 MDHEN, CDR2 SYDVKM. Written as DNA, the CDR3 is TGTGCCAGCAGTAAACTACTCCGGGACAGGGGTGGTGGCACTGAAGCTTTCTTT. Residues: CASSKLLRDRGGGTEAFF.

The chain is built from TRBV27 and TRBJ2-3; 10 bases line up with TRBD2. The CDR3 extends over 13 amino acids. V lost 10 bases and J lost 3; bases outside the gene matches: 4. In germline, CDR1 is MNHEY, CDR2 SMNVEV (reference sequence). CDR3 DNA: TGTGCCACCAAGACTAGCGGGACAGATACGCAGTATTTT. This sequence encodes CATKTSGTDTQYF.

This chain uses TRBV19 with TRBJ2-1, with D perhaps assigned TRBD1 or TRBD2 (6 bases each). The CDR3 is made up of 15 amino acids. The germline V gene has CDR1 LNHDA and CDR2 SQIVND (reference sequence). V lost 0 bases and J lost 6, with 12 bases in between. The CDR3 DNA reads as TGTGCCAGTAGTATAGACAGGGGAGGCGTCAATGAGCAGTTCTTC. Translation: CASSIDRGGVNEQFF.

The V call is TRBV5-6, the J call TRBJ2-6, with a possible D match to TRBD1 (6 bases). Trimming removed 0 bases from V and 2 bases from J, with 12 bases in between. The CDR3 has 17 residues. Germline CDR1 and CDR2: SGHDT and YYEEEE. CDR3 loop: CASSLDLRGAGANVLTF. In DNA form, the CDR3 reads TGTGCCAGCAGCTTGGATCTCAGGGGAGCTGGGGCCAACGTCCTGACTTTC.

The chain combines TRBV29-1 with TRBJ2-5; the D is unclear. The V gene lost 2 bases and the J gene lost 4 bases, with 8 bases spanning the gap. The CDR3 spans 12 residues. The germline gives CDR1 SQVTM, CDR2 ANQGSEA. The CDR3 DNA reads as TGCAGCGTTGAATGGGTAGGAGAGACCCAGTACTTC. It specifies CSVEWVGETQYF. The whole variable domain, filled in from reference TRBV29-1 and TRBJ2-5, reads SAVISQKPSRDICQRGTSLTIQCQVDSQVTMMFWYRQQPGQSLTLIATANQGSEATYESGFVIDKFPISRPNLTFSTLTVSNMSPEDSSIYLCSVEWVGETQYFGPGTRLLVL.

A single count supports this clone. The CDR3 is CASSLPDRGVYSNQPQHF. CDR3 bases: TGTGCCAGCAGTTTACCGGACAGGGGAGTTTATAGCAATCAGCCCCAGCATTTT. The chain recombines TRBV28 with TRBJ1-5; 9 bases line up with TRBD1. V lost 2 bases, J lost 0 bases, and 8 bases stayed unmatched. Germline V gene lookup returns CDR1 MDHEN and CDR2 SYDVKM. The CDR3 contains 18 residues.

The chain is built from TRBV6-5 and TRBJ2-2, with D maybe TRBD2 (5 bases). The CDR3 is made up of 14 amino acids. Germline assignment: CDR1 MNHEY and CDR2 SVGAGI. Trimming stripped 2 bases from V and 4 bases from J, with 8 bases between. The CDR3 spells CASSYRRSTGELFF. Written as DNA, the CDR3 is TGTGCCAGCAGTTACCGGAGGAGCACCGGGGAGCTGTTTTTT.